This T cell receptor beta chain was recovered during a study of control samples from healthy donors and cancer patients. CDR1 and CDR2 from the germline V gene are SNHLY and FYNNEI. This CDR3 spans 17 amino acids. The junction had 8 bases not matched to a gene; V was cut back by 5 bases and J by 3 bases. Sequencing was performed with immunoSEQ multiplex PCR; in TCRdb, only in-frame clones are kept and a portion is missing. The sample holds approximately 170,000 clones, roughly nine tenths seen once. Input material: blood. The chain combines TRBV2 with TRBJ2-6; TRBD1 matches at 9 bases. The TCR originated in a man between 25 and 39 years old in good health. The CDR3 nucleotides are TGTGCCAGCAGTCCACAGGGGGCGAACTTTGGGGCCAACGTCCTGACTTTC. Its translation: CASSPQGANFGANVLTF.